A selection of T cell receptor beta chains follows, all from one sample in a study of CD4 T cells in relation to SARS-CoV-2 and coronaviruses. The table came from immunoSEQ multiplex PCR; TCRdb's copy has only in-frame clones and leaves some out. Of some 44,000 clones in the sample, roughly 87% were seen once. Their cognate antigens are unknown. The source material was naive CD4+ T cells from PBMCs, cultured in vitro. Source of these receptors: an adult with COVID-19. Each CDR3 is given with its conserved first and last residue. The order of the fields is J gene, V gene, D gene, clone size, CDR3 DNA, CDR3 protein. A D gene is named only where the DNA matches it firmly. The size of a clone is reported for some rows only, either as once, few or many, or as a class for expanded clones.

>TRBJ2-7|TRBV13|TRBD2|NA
TGTGCCAGCAGCCCAAGACTAGCGGGAGAGAGGTACGAGCAGTACTTC
CASSPRLAGERYEQYF
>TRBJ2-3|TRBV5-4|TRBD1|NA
TGTGCCAGCAGCCGGGGACAGCGCGAAGATACGCAGTATTTT
CASSRGQREDTQYF
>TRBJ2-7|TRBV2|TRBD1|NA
TGTGCCAGCAGGGGACAGGTCAGCTCCTACGAGCAGTACTTC
CASRGQVSSYEQYF
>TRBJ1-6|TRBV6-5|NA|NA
TGTGCCAGCACCCGCGGGGGGATGGTGAATTCACCCCTCCACTTT
CASTRGGMVNSPLHF
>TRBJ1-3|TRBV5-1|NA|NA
TGCGCCAGCAGCCGGGGGGGCGGCCTCTCTGGAAACACCATATATTTT
CASSRGGGLSGNTIYF
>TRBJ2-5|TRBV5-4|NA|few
TGTGCCAGCAGCTGGGAGACCCAGTACTTC
CASSWETQYF
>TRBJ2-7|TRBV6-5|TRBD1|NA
TGTGCCAGCAGTCGGACAGGGGACGAGCAGTACTTC
CASSRTGDEQYF
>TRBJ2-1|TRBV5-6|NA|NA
TGTGCCAGCAGCCCTAGTTTTCGGGCCTACAATGAGCAGTTCTTC
CASSPSFRAYNEQFF
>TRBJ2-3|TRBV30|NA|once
TGTGCCTGGAGTGTACAGGAAGATACGCAGTATTTT
CAWSVQEDTQYF
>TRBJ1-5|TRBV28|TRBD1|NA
TGTGCCAGCGTAAATAGTTGGGGACAGGGGGGTCAGCCCCAGCATTTT
CASVNSWGQGGQPQHF
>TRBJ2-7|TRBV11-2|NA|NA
TGTGCCAGCAGAGAGTCGAACGCGGGCTCCTACGAGCAGTACTTC
CASRESNAGSYEQYF
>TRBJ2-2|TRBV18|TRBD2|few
TGTGCCAGCTCACCACCAAGCGGGAGATCGTCCGGGGAGCTGTTTTTT
CASSPPSGRSSGELFF
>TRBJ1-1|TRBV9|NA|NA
TGTGCCAGCAGCGTGGAGGGTAACACTGAAGCTTTCTTT
CASSVEGNTEAFF
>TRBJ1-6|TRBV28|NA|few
TGTGCCAGCAGCTCAAGCAGGTCACCCCTCCACTTT
CASSSSRSPLHF
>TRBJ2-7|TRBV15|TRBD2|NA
TGTGCCACCAGCCCTCGGACTAGCGGGACTTACTACGAGCAGTACTTC
CATSPRTSGTYYEQYF
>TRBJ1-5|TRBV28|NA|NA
TGTGCCAGCAGTTTACGAGGGCATAGCAATCAGCCCCAGCATTTT
CASSLRGHSNQPQHF
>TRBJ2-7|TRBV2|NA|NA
TGTGCCAGCAGTGATCCCTACGAGCAGTACTTC
CASSDPYEQYF
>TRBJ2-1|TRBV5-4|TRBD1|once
TGTGCCAGCAGCGTCGGACAGGGATATAACGGTGAGCAGTTCTTC
CASSVGQGYNGEQFF
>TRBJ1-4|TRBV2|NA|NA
TGTGCCAGCACCCCCCCTACTAATGAAAAACTGTTTTTT
CASTPPTNEKLFF
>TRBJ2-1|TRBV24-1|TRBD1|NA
TGTGCCACCAGTGACCAGGGACAGGGAAACTACAATGAGCAGTTCTTC
CATSDQGQGNYNEQFF
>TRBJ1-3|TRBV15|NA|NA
TGTGCCACCAGCAGAGGAGGTCGACAGTACGGGGGAAACACCATATATTTT
CATSRGGRQYGGNTIYF
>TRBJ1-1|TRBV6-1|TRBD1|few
TGTGCCAGCAGTGAAAGGGACAGGGGGAGATACACTGAAGCTTTCTTT
CASSERDRGRYTEAFF
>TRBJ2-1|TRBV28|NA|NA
TGTGCCAGCAGTTTTGGAGGGGGAGTCTATGAGCAGTTCTTC
CASSFGGGVYEQFF
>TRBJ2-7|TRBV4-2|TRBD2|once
TGTGCCAGCAGCTCGACTAGCGGACGTTACGAGCAGTACTTC
CASSSTSGRYEQYF
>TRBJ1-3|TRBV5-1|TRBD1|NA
TGCGCCAGCAGCCCGGCCCCGGGACAGGGGCTTGGAAACACCATATATTTT
CASSPAPGQGLGNTIYF
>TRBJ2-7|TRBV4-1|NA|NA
TGCGCCAGCAGCCAAGGACCCCGGCGGAGTTCCTACGAGCAGTACTTC
CASSQGPRRSSYEQYF
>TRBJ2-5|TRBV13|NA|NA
TGTGCCAGCAGTCCTAGCCCCGGGACACGGTGGAGGCAAGAGACCCAGTACTTC
CASSPSPGTRWRQETQYF
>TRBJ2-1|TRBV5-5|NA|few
TGTGCCAGCAGCTTCCAGGCGGTGTACAATGAGCAGTTCTTC
CASSFQAVYNEQFF
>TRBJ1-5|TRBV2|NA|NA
TGTGCCAGCAGTGAGGCCAGGGATCAGCCCCAGCATTTT
CASSEARDQPQHF
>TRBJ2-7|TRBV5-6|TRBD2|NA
TGTGCCAGCAGGCGACTAGCGGGACCCGGCGAGCAGTACTTC
CASRRLAGPGEQYF
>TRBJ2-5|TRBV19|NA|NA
TGTGCCAGTAGTTCCGGGTTTAGAGAGACCCAGTACTTC
CASSSGFRETQYF
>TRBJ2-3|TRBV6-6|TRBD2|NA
TGTGCCAGCAGTTACTCGGCGGGGGACACAGATACGCAGTATTTT
CASSYSAGDTDTQYF
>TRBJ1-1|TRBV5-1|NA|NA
TGCGCCAGCAGCTTATCCGGGGGGAACACTGAAGCTTTCTTT
CASSLSGGNTEAFF
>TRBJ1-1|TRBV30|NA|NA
TGTGCCTGGAGCGGGCGGACTGAAGCTTTCTTT
CAWSGRTEAFF
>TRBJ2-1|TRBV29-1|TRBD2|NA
TGCAGCGTTGAAGGACGGAGAGGCGGGAGCCACTACAATGAGCAGTTCTTC
CSVEGRRGGSHYNEQFF
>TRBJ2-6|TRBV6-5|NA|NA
TGTGCCAGCCAACGGCGGACCTCTGGGGCCAACGTCCTGACTTTC
CASQRRTSGANVLTF
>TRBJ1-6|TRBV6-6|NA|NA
TGTGCCAGCAGTTACTCCCACGGCTCCTATAATTCACCCCTCCACTTT
CASSYSHGSYNSPLHF
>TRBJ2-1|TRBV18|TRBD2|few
TGTGCCAGCTCTTACGGGGCCCGGGAGGGCAATGAGCAGTTCTTC
CASSYGAREGNEQFF
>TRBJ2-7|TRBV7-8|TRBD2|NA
TGTGCCAGCAGCTTGGTAGCGGGAGGTTCCGAGCAGTACTTC
CASSLVAGGSEQYF
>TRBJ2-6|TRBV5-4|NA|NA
TGTGCCAGCAGCTTGGCCAGGGCCTCTGGGGCCAACGTCCTGACTTTC
CASSLARASGANVLTF
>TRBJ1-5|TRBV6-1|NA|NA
TGTGCCAGCAGTGAACTAACGGACCATCAGCCCCAGCATTTT
CASSELTDHQPQHF